This T cell receptor (beta chain) appears in the sequencing data of a study of cytomegalovirus exposure and HLA in healthy donors. General study points: The only immune exposure information that was available was CMV serostatus. For most TCR beta V segments, an earlier analysis put the productive rate at about 87% or about 30% of the time. The authors confirmed in vitro that a few CMV-associated chains were specific for CMV antigens. TCR beta V- and J-gene trimming was later associated with a missense DCLRE1C variant.

Germline CDR1 and CDR2: SGHAT and FQNNGV. CDR3 length: 14 residues. With V trimmed by 3 bases and J by 3 bases, 3 bases remained unmatched. Primers for the PCR totalled 60 Vbeta and 13 Jbeta. TCRdb's copy holds only in-frame clones and misses some; the assay was immunoSEQ multiplex PCR. The sample gives 76,000 or so clones, around 79% of which show up once; 2% to 2.5% is in the top ten. Comments on this clone: Its antigen is not identified.

The source of this sequence is a young man in good health and CMV-seronegative. The sample comprised PBMCs. The J gene is TRBJ2-3, the V gene TRBV11-2, with 7 nucleotides matching TRBD2. The CDR3 coding sequence is TGTGCCAGCAGCTTTGGCGGGGGAACAGATACGCAGTATTTT. Protein product: CASSFGGGTDTQYF.